Listed here are 6 T cell receptor beta chains from one sample, sequenced in a study of blood T cell repertoires in COVID-19. Assay: immunoSEQ multiplex PCR; the TCRdb copy retains only in-frame clones and omits some. In the table there are around 140,000 clones, about 79% of which are singletons. What was sequenced was PBMCs or T cells enriched from blood (not recorded which). The source of these receptors is a woman aged 45 to 65 who had recovered from COVID-19.

This rearrangement joins TRBV7-9 to TRBJ2-5; 9 bases are shared with TRBD2. Trimming removed 4 bases from V and 9 bases from J; junction bases left unmatched: 15. Per the germline V gene, CDR1 is SEHNR and CDR2 is FQNEAQ (reference sequence). CDR3 size: 16 residues. The chain's CDR3 is CASSSIATSGPGAQYF. In DNA form, the CDR3 reads TGTGCCAGCAGCTCAATCGCGACTAGCGGCCCGGGGGCCCAGTACTTC.

This clone turned up a few times. Here the CDR3 reads CASSPGGGLDEQYF. CDR3 DNA: TGTGCCAGCTCACCAGGAGGTGGACTCGACGAGCAGTACTTC. The rearrangement links TRBV18 to TRBJ2-7; D is perhaps TRBD2 (5 bases). With 2 bases removed from V and 5 bases from J, the gap between germline ends came to 13 bases. Germline CDR1 is KGHSH and CDR2 is LQKENI. This CDR3 spans 14 amino acids.

V usage is TRBV3-1 (or the pseudogene TRBV3-2) and J usage is TRBJ2-3; 9 bases align to TRBD1. Germline values: CDR1 LGHDT, CDR2 YNNKEL (reference sequence). This CDR3 comprises 17 residues. V dropped 0 bases and J dropped 1; count of bases not matched to a gene: 5. The CDR3 is CASSQDLRTGGTDTQYF. Written as DNA, the CDR3 is TGTGCCAGCAGCCAAGATCTACGGACAGGGGGCACAGATACGCAGTATTTT.

This clone was recorded once. V and J are TRBV11-2 and TRBJ2-5; D possibly corresponds to TRBD2 (6 bases). Trimming stripped 3 bases from V and 5 bases from J, with 13 bases between. The CDR3 extends over 14 amino acids. Germline V CDR1 and CDR2: SGHAT, FQNNGV. The CDR3 reads CASSFLAGRETQYF. In nucleotides, the CDR3 is TGTGCCAGCAGCTTTCTTGCGGGGCGTGAGACCCAGTACTTC.

The V call is TRBV7-9, the J call TRBJ1-3; 8 bases map to TRBD1. CDR3 length: 15 residues. Germline values: CDR1 SEHNR, CDR2 FQNEAQ (reference sequence). V lost 6 bases, J lost 1 base, and 5 bases stayed unmatched. The CDR3 spells CASSRTGGSGNTIYF. The CDR3 region has the DNA TGTGCCAGCAGTAGAACAGGGGGATCTGGAAACACCATATATTTT.

This chain joins TRBV28 and TRBJ2-5, with 8 bases aligning to TRBD1. CDR1 is MDHEN, CDR2 SYDVKM, per germline. The trim removed 2 bases at V and 3 bases at J, leaving 8 bases unmatched. The CDR3 covers 16 residues. The CDR3 sequence is CASSLMPDREEETQYF. Written as DNA, the CDR3 is TGTGCCAGCAGTTTAATGCCGGACAGGGAGGAAGAGACCCAGTACTTC.